This T cell receptor (beta chain) was sequenced during a study of identical twins. Study findings and constraints: Fewer insertions were carried by abundant cord blood beta clonotypes, but none was seen in memory repertoires. Beta out-of-frame sequences displayed a weaker excess of sharing between twins. In drawing conclusions, the study used cross-sectional statistical analysis and did not follow the same donors.

This clonotype was counted at least ten times. The antigen is undetermined. Template switching added a universal primer site; cDNA carried unique molecular identifiers. A single record per CDR3 protein comes from TCRdb applying MiXCR to the 5' RACE reads. In the table there are approximately 300,000 distinct CDR3 sequences, around 9.7% of which are singletons. V was trimmed by 2 bases and J by 1 base, leaving 5 bases between them. Germline assignment: CDR1 SQVTM and CDR2 ANQGSEA. CDR3 size: 13 residues. The same sample was also used in a study of yellow fever vaccine responses in identical twins.

The receptor was isolated from a woman under 30 in good health. This rearrangement joins TRBV29-1 to TRBJ2-2; D unclear. The sample was CD8+ T cells sorted from blood. This CDR3 is CSVEWENTGELFF. Here the CDR3 DNA reads TGCAGCGTTGAATGGGAGAACACCGGGGAGCTGTTTTTT.